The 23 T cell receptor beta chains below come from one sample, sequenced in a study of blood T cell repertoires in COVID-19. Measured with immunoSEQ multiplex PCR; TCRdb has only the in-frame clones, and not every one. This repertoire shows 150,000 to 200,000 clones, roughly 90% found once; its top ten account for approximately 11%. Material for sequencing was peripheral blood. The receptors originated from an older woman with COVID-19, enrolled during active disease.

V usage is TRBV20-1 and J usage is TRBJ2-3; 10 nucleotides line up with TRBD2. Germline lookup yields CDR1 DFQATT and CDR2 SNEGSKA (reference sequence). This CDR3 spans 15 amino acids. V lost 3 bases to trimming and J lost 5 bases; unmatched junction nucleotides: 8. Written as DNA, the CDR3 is TGCAGTGCTAGTCCCCTAGCGGGAGTTGGAGATACGCAGTATTTT. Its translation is CSASPLAGVGDTQYF.

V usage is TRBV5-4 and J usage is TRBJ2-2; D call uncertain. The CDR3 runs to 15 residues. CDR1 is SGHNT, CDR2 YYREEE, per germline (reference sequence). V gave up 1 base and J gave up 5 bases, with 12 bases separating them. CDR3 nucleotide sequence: TGTGCCAGCAGCTTGTACCTAATCGGTACCGGGGAGCTGTTTTTT. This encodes CASSLYLIGTGELFF. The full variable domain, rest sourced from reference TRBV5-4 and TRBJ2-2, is ETGVTQSPTHLIKTRGQQVTLRCSSQSGHNTVSWYQQALGQGPQFIFQYYREEENGRGNFPPRFSGLQFPNYSSELNVNALELDDSALYLCASSLYLIGTGELFFGEGSRLTVL.

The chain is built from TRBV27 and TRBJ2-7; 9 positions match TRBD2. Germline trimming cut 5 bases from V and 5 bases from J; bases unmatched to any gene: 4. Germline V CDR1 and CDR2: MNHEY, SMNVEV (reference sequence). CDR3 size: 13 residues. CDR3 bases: TGTGCCAGCAGTACTAGCGGGCGGAACGAGCAGTACTTC. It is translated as CASSTSGRNEQYF.

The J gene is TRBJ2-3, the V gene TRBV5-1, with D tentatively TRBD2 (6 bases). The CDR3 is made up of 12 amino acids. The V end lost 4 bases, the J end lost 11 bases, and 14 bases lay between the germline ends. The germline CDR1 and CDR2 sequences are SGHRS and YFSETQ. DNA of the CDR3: TGCGCCAGCAGCGAGGGAGGCAGAATGCAGTATTTT. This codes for CASSEGGRMQYF. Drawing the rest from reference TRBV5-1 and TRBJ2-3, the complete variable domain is KAGVTQTPRYLIKTRGQQVTLSCSPISGHRSVSWYQQTPGQGLQFLFEYFSETQRNKGNFPGRFSGRQFSNSRSEMNVSTLELGDSALYLCASSEGGRMQYFGPGTRLTVL.

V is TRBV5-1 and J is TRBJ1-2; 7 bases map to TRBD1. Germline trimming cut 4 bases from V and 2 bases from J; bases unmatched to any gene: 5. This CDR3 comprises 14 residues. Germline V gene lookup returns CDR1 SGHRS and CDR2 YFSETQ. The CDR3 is CASSPTGPNYGYTF. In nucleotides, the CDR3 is TGCGCCAGCAGCCCGACAGGGCCGAACTATGGCTACACCTTC.

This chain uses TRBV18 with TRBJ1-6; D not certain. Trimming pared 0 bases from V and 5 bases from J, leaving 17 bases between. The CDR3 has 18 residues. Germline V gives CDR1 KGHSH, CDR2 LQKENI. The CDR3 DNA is TGTGCCAGCTCACCACCGACTTCCCGGACTGGGAATAATTCACCCCTCCACTTT. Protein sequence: CASSPPTSRTGNNSPLHF.

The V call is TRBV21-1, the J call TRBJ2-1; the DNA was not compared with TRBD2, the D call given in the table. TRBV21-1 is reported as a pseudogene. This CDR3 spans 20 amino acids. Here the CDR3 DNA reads TGTGCCAGCAGCAAAGCCTGGACTAGCGGGACTGGCAGCTCCTACAATGAGCAGTTCTTC. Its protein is CASSKAWTSGTGSSYNEQFF.

This chain's CDR3 is CASSYSHRGTYEQYF. The CDR3 DNA reads as TGTGCCAGCAGTTACTCCCACAGGGGGACCTACGAGCAGTACTTC. The rearrangement joins TRBV6-5 to TRBJ2-7, with 8 positions matching TRBD1. The germline V gene has CDR1 MNHEY and CDR2 SVGAGI. V shed 0 bases, J shed 2 bases, and the junction held 3 bases outside the gene matches. The CDR3 is 15 residues long.

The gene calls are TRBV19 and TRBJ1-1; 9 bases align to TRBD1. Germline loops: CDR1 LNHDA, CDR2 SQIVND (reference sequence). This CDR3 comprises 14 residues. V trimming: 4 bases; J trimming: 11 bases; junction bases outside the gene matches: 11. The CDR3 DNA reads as TGTGCCAGTAGTACCCACGGGACAGGGTCCGTGGCTTTCTTT. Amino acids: CASSTHGTGSVAFF. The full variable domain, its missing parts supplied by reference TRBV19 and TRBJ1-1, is DGGITQSPKYLFRKEGQNVTLSCEQNLNHDAMYWYRQDPGQGLRLIYYSQIVNDFQKGDIAEGYSVSREKKESFPLTVTSAQKNPTAFYLCASSTHGTGSVAFFGQGTRLTVV.

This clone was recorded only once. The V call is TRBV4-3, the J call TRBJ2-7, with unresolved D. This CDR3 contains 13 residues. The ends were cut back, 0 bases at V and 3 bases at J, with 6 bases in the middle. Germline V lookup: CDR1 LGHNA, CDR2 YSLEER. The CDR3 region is CASSQEVSYEQYF. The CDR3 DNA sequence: TGCGCCAGCAGCCAAGAGGTCAGCTACGAGCAGTACTTC.

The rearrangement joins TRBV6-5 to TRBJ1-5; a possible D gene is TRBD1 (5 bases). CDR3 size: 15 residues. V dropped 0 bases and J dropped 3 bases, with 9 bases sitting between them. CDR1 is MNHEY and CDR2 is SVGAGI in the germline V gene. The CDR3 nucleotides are TGTGCCAGCAGTTACTCGGGGCAGTTCAATCAGCCCCAGCATTTT. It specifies CASSYSGQFNQPQHF.

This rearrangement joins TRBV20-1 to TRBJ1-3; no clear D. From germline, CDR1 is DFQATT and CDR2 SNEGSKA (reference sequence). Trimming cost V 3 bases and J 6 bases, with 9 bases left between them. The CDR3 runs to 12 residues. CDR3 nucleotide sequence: TGCAGTGCTAGTCAGCAGGCAAACACCATATATTTT. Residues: CSASQQANTIYF.

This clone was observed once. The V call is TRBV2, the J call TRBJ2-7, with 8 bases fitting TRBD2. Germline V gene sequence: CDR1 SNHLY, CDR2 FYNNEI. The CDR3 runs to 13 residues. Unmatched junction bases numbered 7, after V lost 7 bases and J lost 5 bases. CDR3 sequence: CASTPGLEDEQYF. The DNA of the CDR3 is TGTGCCAGCACCCCGGGACTAGAGGACGAGCAGTACTTC.

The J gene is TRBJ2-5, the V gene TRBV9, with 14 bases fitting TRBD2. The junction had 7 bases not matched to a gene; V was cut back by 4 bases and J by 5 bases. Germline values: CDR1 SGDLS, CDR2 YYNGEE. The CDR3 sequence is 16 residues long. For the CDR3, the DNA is TGTGCCAGCAGCACCGGGACTAGCGGGAGTGGTGAGACCCAGTACTTC. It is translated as CASSTGTSGSGETQYF.

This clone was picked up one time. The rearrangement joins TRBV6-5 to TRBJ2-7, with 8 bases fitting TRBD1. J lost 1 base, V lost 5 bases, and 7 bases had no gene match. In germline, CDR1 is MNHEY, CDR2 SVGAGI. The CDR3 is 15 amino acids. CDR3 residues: CASSPRTGWSYEQYF. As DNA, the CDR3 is TGTGCCAGCAGTCCCAGGACAGGGTGGTCCTACGAGCAGTACTTC.

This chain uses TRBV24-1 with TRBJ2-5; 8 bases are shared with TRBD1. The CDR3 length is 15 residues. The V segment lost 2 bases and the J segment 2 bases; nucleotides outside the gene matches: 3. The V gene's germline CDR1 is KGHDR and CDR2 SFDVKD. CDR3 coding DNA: TGTGCCACCAGTGATTCCGGGACAGGACAAGAGACCCAGTACTTC. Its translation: CATSDSGTGQETQYF.

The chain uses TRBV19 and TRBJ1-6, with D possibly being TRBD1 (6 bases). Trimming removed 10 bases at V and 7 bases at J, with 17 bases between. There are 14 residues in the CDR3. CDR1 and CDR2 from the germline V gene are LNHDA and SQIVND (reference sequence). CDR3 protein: CATTAPQGNSPLHF. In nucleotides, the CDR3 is TGTGCCACTACTGCGCCACAGGGAAATTCACCCCTCCACTTT.

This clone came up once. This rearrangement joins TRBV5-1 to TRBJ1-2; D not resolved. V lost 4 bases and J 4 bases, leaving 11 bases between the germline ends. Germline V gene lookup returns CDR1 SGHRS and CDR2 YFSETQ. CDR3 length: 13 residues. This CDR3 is CASSDQAFYGYTF. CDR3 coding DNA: TGCGCCAGCAGCGACCAGGCTTTCTATGGCTACACCTTC.

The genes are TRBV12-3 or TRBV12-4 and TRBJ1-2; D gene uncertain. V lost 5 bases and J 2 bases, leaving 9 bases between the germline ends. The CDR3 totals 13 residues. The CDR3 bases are TGTGCCAGCAGTCCGGCAGGAAACTATGGCTACACCTTC. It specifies CASSPAGNYGYTF.

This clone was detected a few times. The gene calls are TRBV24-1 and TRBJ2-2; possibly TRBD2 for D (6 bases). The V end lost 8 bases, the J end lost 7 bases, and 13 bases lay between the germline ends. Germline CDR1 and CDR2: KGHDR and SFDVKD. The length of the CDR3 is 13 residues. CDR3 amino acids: CATKAGSFGELFF. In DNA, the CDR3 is TGTGCCACCAAGGCGGGGTCTTTCGGGGAGCTGTTTTTT.

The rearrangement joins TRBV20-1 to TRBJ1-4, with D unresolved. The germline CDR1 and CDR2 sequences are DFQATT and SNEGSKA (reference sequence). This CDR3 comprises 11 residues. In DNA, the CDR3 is TGCGTGGGTGGCGGGAATGAAAAACTGTTTTTT. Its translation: CVGGGNEKLFF.

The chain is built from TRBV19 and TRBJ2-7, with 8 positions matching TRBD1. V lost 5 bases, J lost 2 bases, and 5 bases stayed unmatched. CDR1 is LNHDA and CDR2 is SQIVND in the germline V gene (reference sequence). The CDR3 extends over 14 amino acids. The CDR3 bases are TGTGCCAGTAGTTGGACAGGGCAAGCCTACGAGCAGTACTTC. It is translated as CASSWTGQAYEQYF.

In DNA, the CDR3 is TGTGCCATGTCGGGCGGGGCGAGTGGGGCCAACGTCCTGACTTTC. This gives the protein CAMSGGASGANVLTF. V is TRBV10-3 and J is TRBJ2-6; possible D gene TRBD2, 6 bases. There are 15 residues in the CDR3. Germline V gene sequence: CDR1 ENHRY, CDR2 SYGVKD. The germline V and J ends were trimmed by 9 bases and 3 bases, with 15 bases remaining between them.